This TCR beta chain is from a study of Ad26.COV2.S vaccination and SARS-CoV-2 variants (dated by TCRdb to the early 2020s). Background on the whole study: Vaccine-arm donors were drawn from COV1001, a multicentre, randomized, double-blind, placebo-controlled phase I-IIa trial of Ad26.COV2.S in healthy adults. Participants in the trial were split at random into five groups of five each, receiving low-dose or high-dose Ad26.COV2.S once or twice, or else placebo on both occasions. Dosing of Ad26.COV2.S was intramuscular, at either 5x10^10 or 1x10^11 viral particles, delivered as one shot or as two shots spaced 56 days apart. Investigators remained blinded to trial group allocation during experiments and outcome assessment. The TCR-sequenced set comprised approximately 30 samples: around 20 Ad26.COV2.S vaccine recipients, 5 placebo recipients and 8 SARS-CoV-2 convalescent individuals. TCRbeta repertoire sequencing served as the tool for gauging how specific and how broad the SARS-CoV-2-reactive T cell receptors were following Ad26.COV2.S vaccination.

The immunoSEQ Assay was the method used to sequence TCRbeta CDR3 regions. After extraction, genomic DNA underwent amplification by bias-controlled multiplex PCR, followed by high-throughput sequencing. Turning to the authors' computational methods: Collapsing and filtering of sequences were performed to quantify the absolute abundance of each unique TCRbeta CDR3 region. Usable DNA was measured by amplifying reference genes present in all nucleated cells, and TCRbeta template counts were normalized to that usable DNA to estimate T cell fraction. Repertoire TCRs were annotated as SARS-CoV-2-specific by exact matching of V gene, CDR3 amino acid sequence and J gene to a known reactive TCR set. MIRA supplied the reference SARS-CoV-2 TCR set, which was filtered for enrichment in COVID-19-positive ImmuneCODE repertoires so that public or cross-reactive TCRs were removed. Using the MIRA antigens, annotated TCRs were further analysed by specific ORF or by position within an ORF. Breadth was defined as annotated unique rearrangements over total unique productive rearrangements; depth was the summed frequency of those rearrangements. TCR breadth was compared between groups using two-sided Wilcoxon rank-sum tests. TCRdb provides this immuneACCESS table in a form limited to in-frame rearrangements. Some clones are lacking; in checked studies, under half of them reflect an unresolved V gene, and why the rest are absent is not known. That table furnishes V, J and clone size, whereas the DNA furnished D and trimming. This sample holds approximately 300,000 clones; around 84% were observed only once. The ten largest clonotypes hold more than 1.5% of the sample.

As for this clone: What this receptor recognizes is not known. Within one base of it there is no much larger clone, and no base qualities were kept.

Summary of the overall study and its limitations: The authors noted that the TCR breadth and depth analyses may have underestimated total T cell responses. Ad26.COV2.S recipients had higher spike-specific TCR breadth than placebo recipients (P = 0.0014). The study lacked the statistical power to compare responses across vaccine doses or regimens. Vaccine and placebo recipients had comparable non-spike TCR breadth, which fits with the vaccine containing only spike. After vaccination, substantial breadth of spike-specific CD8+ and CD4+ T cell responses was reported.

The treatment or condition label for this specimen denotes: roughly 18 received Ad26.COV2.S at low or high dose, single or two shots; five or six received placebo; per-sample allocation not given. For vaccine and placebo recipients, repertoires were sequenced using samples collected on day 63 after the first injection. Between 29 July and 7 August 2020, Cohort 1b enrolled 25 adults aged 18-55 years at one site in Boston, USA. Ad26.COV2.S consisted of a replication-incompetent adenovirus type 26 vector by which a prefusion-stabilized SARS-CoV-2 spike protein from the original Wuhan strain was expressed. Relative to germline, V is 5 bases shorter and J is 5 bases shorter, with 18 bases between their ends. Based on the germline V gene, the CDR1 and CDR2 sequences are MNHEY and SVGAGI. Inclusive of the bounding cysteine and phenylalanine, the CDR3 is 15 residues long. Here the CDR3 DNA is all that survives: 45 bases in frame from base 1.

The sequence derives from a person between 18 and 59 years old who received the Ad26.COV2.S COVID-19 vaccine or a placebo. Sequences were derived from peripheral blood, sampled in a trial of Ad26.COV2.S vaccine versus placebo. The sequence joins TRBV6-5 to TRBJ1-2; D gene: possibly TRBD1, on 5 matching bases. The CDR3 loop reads CASSLHGALPYGYTF. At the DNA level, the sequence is TGTGCCAGCAGTCTCCACGGGGCCTTGCCGTATGGCTACACCTTC.